Shown below are 25 T cell receptor beta chains from a single sample sequenced in a study of cytomegalovirus exposure and HLA in healthy donors. A multiplex PCR was run with 60 Vbeta primers and 13 Jbeta primers. The data were produced by immunoSEQ multiplex PCR, yet TCRdb's version contains in-frame clones alone and is incomplete. The sample includes 93,000 or so clones, 76% of them seen just once. Sequencing input: PBMCs. The source is a woman under 30 in good health and CMV-seropositive.

This clone was seen only a few times. The chain is built from TRBV6-5 and TRBJ1-4; D is possibly TRBD1 (6 bases). Germline CDR1 reads MNHEY; CDR2 reads SVGAGI. V lost 4 bases and J lost 5, with 11 bases in between. This CDR3 region has 14 residues. The CDR3 spells CASSSGTQNEKLFF. The CDR3, as DNA: TGTGCCAGCAGTTCCGGGACACAGAATGAAAAACTGTTTTTT.

This chain joins TRBV5-6 and TRBJ2-3; unclear D gene. V was pared by 1 base and J by 4 bases, with 10 bases between. The germline gives CDR1 SGHDT, CDR2 YYEEEE. The CDR3 loop spans 14 amino acids. The CDR3 DNA reads TGTGCCAGCAGCTTGCCCCGCGGCCCAGATACGCAGTATTTT. This sequence encodes CASSLPRGPDTQYF.

The chain couples TRBV7-9 to TRBJ1-2; no firm D call. CDR3 length equals 14 residues. V dropped 2 bases and J dropped 4 bases, with 11 bases sitting between them. Germline V gene lookup returns CDR1 SEHNR and CDR2 FQNEAQ (reference sequence). CDR3 bases: TGTGCCAGCAGCTTAAGTGCGGATTCCTATGGCTACACCTTC. Translating it yields CASSLSADSYGYTF.

This clone was detected only once. The rearrangement links TRBV28 to TRBJ1-2; 7 bases align to TRBD1. Germline CDR1 MDHEN, CDR2 SYDVKM. This CDR3 contains 13 residues. V dropped 6 bases and J dropped 5; count of bases not matched to a gene: 6. As DNA, the CDR3 is TGTGCCAGCAGACGGACAGGACGGTATGGCTACACCTTC. The encoded protein is CASRRTGRYGYTF.

The chain recombines TRBV9 with TRBJ2-1; 9 nucleotides match TRBD1. V dropped 0 bases and J dropped 10; count of bases not matched to a gene: 8. The length of the CDR3 is 15 residues. CDR1 and CDR2 from the germline V gene are SGDLS and YYNGEE. The DNA of the CDR3 is TGTGCCAGCAGCGTAGCTACTTGGGGGACAGGGGAGCAGTTCTTC. Residues: CASSVATWGTGEQFF.

The V call is TRBV30, the J call TRBJ1-5; a weak D match, TRBD1 (6 bases). CDR1 GTSNPN and CDR2 SVGIG come from the germline V gene (reference sequence). The ends were cut back, 0 bases at V and 3 bases at J, with 18 bases in the middle. The CDR3 contains 17 residues. The CDR3 here is CAWSVFIGGQHNQPQHF. Here the CDR3 DNA reads TGTGCCTGGAGTGTATTTATAGGAGGACAGCACAATCAGCCCCAGCATTTT.

This chain links TRBV10-1 with TRBJ2-1, with 9 bases matching TRBD1. V gave up 8 bases and J gave up 11 bases; unmatched junction bases: 10. CDR3 length: 13 residues. Germline assignment: CDR1 WNHNN and CDR2 SYGVQD (reference sequence). Here the CDR3 DNA reads TGCGCCAGCGGGGGACAGGGTGAGGATAAGCAGTTCTTC. Encoded protein: CASGGQGEDKQFF.

V usage is TRBV4-1 and J usage is TRBJ2-5; D is unresolved. Trimming took 4 bases from V and 5 from J, leaving 8 bases between them. Germline loops: CDR1 MGHRA, CDR2 YSYEKL. The CDR3 extends over 12 amino acids. For the CDR3, the DNA is TGCGCCAGCAGCCGGGTCGGGGAGACCCAGTACTTC. Translating it yields CASSRVGETQYF.

The chain has TRBV28 and TRBJ2-7; no clear D gene. Trimming shortened V by 3 bases and J by 0 bases, and 12 bases separated the two germline ends. The germline V gene encodes CDR1 MDHEN and CDR2 SYDVKM. This CDR3 is built from 15 residues. In nucleotides, the CDR3 is TGTGCCAGCAGTTTCCCGGGTCTAAGCTCCTACGAGCAGTACTTC. Protein sequence: CASSFPGLSSYEQYF.

The chain combines TRBV19 with TRBJ1-5; D remains unclear. CDR1 is LNHDA and CDR2 is SQIVND in the germline V gene (reference sequence). V was trimmed by 5 bases and J by 0 bases, leaving 11 bases between them. The length of the CDR3 is 15 residues. The CDR3 loop is CASSLAEHSNQPQHF. The CDR3 coding sequence is TGTGCCAGTAGTTTGGCAGAACATAGCAATCAGCCCCAGCATTTT.

This clone occurred once. The rearrangement joins TRBV27 to TRBJ1-1; D might be TRBD1 (5 bases). CDR3 length equals 16 residues. Trimming removed 5 bases at V and 3 bases at J, with 19 bases between. Germline lookup yields CDR1 MNHEY and CDR2 SMNVEV (reference sequence). The CDR3 DNA reads TGTGCCAGCAGTCCAGACAGTAGCGGGTGGTACACTGAAGCTTTCTTT. Its protein is CASSPDSSGWYTEAFF.

The chain employs TRBV28 and TRBJ1-1; 7 bases are shared with TRBD1. Unmatched junction bases numbered 5, after V lost 6 bases and J lost 4 bases. Germline V lookup: CDR1 MDHEN, CDR2 SYDVKM. This CDR3 comprises 13 residues. The CDR3 bases are TGTGCCAGCAGACTGACAGGGAGCACTGAAGCTTTCTTT. This encodes CASRLTGSTEAFF.

The chain joins TRBV18 to TRBJ1-1; D is ambiguous. V was shortened by 4 bases and J by 0 bases, with 9 bases between the two germline ends. CDR3 length: 14 residues. The germline CDR1 and CDR2 sequences are KGHSH and LQKENI. The CDR3 region has the DNA TGTGCCAGCTCACTATTTGGAGTGAACACTGAAGCTTTCTTT. Protein product: CASSLFGVNTEAFF.

There are a few counts of this clone. For the CDR3, the DNA is TGCGCCAGCAGCCAAGTAGTGGGACAGGGGGCCTACGAGCAGTACTTC. Protein: CASSQVVGQGAYEQYF. The gene calls are TRBV4-3 and TRBJ2-7, with 11 positions matching TRBD1. V gave up 1 base and J gave up 2 bases; unmatched junction bases: 4. The length of the CDR3 is 16 residues. In germline, CDR1 is LGHNA, CDR2 YSLEER.

This clone was seen a handful of times. The chain recombines TRBV6-5 with TRBJ1-2, with 7 nucleotides matching TRBD1. This CDR3 spans 15 amino acids. V was pared by 0 bases and J by 7 bases, with 8 bases of the junction left unmatched. CDR1 is MNHEY, CDR2 SVGAGI, per germline. The CDR3, as DNA: TGTGCCAGCAGTTACTCATCCGGGACAGAGCCTGGCTACACCTTC. This sequence encodes CASSYSSGTEPGYTF.

The rearrangement uses TRBV19 and TRBJ2-5, with TRBD1 as a possible D gene (6 bases). The CDR3 consists of 13 residues. Trimming pared 5 bases from V and 7 bases from J, leaving 14 bases between. The germline gives CDR1 LNHDA, CDR2 SQIVND (reference sequence). The CDR3 DNA reads TGTGCCAGTAGTGGGAGACAGGACGGGACCCAGTACTTC. Translation gives CASSGRQDGTQYF.

V usage is TRBV10-2 and J usage is TRBJ2-7; TRBD2 matches at 10 bases. The V and J ends lost 5 bases and 5 bases, in that order; junction bases with no gene match: 9. Germline V gives CDR1 WSHSY, CDR2 SAAADI. This CDR3 is 15 amino acids long. The CDR3 DNA sequence: TGCGCCAGCAGTCTCCAACTAGCGGGGATTCACGAGCAGTACTTC. Translating gives CASSLQLAGIHEQYF.

The chain carries TRBV6-1 and TRBJ2-1, with D possibly being TRBD2 (5 bases). The CDR3 has 15 residues. Germline V lookup: CDR1 MNHNS, CDR2 SASEGT. Trimming took off 5 bases at V and 2 bases at J, with 13 bases between the two ends. The CDR3 region is CASSSTGSAYNEQFF. The CDR3 DNA is TGTGCCAGCAGTTCCACTGGGAGCGCCTACAATGAGCAGTTCTTC.

This clone was counted a few times. The chain combines TRBV4-1 with TRBJ2-3; 10 bases align to TRBD2. CDR3 length equals 17 residues. V lost 3 bases to trimming and J lost 1 base; unmatched junction nucleotides: 7. Germline CDR1 MGHRA, CDR2 YSYEKL. The CDR3 coding sequence is TGCGCCAGCAGCCAGGGGGGAGCGGGGGGGGGCACAGATACGCAGTATTTT. Translated: CASSQGGAGGGTDTQYF.

The CDR3 DNA follows: TGTGCCAGCGCCTCTAGCGGCCTAGCCAAAAACATTCAGTACTTC. This encodes CASASSGLAKNIQYF. The gene calls are TRBV6-1 and TRBJ2-4; TRBD2 matches 7 bases. V lost 8 bases, J lost 0 bases, and 7 bases stayed unmatched. Looked up from germline, CDR1 is MNHNS and CDR2 is SASEGT. The CDR3 is 15 residues long.

V is TRBV4-2 and J is TRBJ2-3; 12 positions match TRBD2. Germline CDR1 and CDR2: LGHNA and YNFKEQ. Trimming cost V 1 base and J 6 bases; bases outside gene matches: 11. The CDR3 spans 18 residues. The CDR3 nucleotides are TGTGCCAGCAGCCAAGGTTCCTCTAGCGGGGGGGCCATTGATACGCAGTATTTT. This gives the protein CASSQGSSSGGAIDTQYF.

This clone was picked up a small number of times. The rearrangement joins TRBV5-5 to TRBJ1-4, with D possibly being TRBD1 (6 bases). The CDR3 consists of 19 residues. Trimming took off 2 bases at V and 2 bases at J, with 22 bases between the two ends. In germline, CDR1 is SGHKS, CDR2 YYEKEE (reference sequence). The chain's CDR3 is CASSFETGTNAWTNEKLFF. The CDR3 DNA reads as TGTGCCAGCAGCTTCGAAACAGGGACGAACGCATGGACTAATGAAAAACTGTTTTTT.

The gene calls are TRBV5-4 and TRBJ2-1; TRBD2 agrees at 8 bases. Trimming removed 4 bases from V and 13 bases from J; junction bases left unmatched: 13. In germline, CDR1 is SGHNT, CDR2 YYREEE (reference sequence). CDR3 length: 14 amino acids. The CDR3 protein is CASSVLPGLGIQFF. CDR3 sequence (DNA): TGTGCCAGCAGCGTACTTCCGGGACTAGGTATCCAGTTCTTC.

The rearrangement uses TRBV9 and TRBJ1-6; D might be TRBD1 (5 bases). The CDR3 contains 15 residues. Trimming cost V 3 bases and J 5 bases, with 12 bases left between them. The germline V gene has CDR1 SGDLS and CDR2 YYNGEE. The CDR3 DNA is TGTGCCAGCAGCGCTGACAGTTCACATAATTCACCCCTCCACTTT. Its translation is CASSADSSHNSPLHF.

The chain uses TRBV5-5 and TRBJ2-5; D might be TRBD1 (6 bases). Germline loops: CDR1 SGHKS, CDR2 YYEKEE (reference sequence). CDR3 length: 13 residues. The V end lost 3 bases, the J end lost 4 bases, and 10 bases lay between the germline ends. The CDR3 region is CASSSPDRETQYF. CDR3 bases: TGTGCCAGCAGCTCACCGGACAGAGAGACCCAGTACTTC.